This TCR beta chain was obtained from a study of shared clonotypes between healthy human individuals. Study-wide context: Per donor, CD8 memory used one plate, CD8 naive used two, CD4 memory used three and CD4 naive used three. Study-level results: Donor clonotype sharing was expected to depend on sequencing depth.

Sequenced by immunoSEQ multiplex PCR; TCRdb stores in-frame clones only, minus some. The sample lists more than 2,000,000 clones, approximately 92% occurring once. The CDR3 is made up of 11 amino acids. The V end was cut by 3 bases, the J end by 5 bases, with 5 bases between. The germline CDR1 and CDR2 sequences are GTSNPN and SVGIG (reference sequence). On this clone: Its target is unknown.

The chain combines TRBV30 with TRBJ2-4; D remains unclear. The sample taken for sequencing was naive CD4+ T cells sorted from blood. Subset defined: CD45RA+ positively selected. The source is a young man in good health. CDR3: CAWRTENIQYF. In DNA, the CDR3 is TGTGCCTGGAGAACGGAAAACATTCAGTACTTC.